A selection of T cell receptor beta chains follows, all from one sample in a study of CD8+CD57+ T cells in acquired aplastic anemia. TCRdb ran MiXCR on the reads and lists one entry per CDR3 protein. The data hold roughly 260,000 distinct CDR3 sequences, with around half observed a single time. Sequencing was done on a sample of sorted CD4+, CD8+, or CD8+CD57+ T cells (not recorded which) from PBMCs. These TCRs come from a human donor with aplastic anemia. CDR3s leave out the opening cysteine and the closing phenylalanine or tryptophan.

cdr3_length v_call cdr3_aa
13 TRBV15 ATSMTGTMNTEAF
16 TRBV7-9 ASSRWTTTGPDNYGYT
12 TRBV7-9 ASSSDGSGNTIY
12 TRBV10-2 ASSESWGPYEQY
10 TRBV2 ASIWRNTEAF
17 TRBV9 ASNDGLYGEGGDTGELF
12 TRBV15 ATRDRVPNSPLH
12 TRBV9 ASSSGTGVREQF
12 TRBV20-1 SASIGGHVETQY
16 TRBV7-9 ASSLDRTKLGDQETQY
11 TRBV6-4 ASSATGVTEAF
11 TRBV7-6 ASSRAQPGELF
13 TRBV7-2 ASSQIGMASYEQY
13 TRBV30 AWCPGQGAFYGYT
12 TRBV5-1 ASSLSYSTDTQY
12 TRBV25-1 ASSQGEFEAEQY
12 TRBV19 ASTEDRVFSPLH
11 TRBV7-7 ASSVAPTGEQY
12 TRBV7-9 ASSLESISTEAF
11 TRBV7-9 ASSFSGSHEQF
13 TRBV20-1 SARDPSTSGRGQY
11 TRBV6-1 ASRNTGHYEQY
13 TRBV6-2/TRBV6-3 ASSPSTGDGYEQY
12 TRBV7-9 ASSPTPPSYEQY
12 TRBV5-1 ASQEEGVSYGYT
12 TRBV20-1 SASDIGLINEQF
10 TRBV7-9 ASSSSTETQY